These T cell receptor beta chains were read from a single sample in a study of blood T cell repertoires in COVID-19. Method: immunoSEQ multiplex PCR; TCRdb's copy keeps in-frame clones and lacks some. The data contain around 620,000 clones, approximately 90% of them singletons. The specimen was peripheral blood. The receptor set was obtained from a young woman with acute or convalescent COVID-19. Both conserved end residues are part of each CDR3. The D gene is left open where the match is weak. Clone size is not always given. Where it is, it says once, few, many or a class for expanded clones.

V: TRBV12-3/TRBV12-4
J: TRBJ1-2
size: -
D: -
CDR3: CASRSYPYGYTF
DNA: TGTGCCAGCAGATCCTATCCCTATGGCTACACCTTC

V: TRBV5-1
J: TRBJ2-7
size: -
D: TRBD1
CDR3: CASSVGQVDYEQYF
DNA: TGCGCCAGCAGCGTCGGACAGGTCGACTACGAGCAGTACTTC

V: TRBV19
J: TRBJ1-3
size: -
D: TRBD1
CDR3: CATRTGPNSGNTIYF
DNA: TGTGCCACCCGGACAGGGCCAAACTCTGGAAACACCATATATTTT

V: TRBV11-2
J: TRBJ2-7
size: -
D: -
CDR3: CASSGGPLAEQYF
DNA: TGTGCCAGCAGCGGAGGGCCCTTGGCCGAGCAGTACTTC

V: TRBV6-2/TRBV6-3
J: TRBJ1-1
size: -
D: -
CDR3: CASSRASGAEAFF
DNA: TGTGCCAGCAGCCGAGCCAGCGGCGCTGAAGCTTTCTTT

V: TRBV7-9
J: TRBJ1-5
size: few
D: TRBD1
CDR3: CASSPDRDRDNNQPQHF
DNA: TGTGCCAGCAGTCCCGACAGGGACAGAGATAACAATCAGCCCCAGCATTTT

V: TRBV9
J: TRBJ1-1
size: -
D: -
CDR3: CASSAHRDTEAFF
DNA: TGTGCCAGCAGCGCCCACAGGGACACTGAAGCTTTCTTT

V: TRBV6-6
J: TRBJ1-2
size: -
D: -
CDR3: CASSLAGANTYGYTF
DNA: TGTGCCAGCAGTTTAGCGGGGGCAAATACCTATGGCTACACCTTC

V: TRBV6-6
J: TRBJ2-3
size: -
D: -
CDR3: CASSRYRTDTQYF
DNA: TGTGCCAGCAGTCGCTACAGAACAGATACGCAGTATTTT

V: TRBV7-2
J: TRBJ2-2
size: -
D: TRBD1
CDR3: CASRRTGLTGELFF
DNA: TGTGCCAGCAGACGGACAGGGTTAACCGGGGAGCTGTTTTTT

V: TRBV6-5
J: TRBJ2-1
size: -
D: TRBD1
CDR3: CASSRQGTYNEQFF
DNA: TGTGCCAGCAGTCGACAGGGTACCTACAATGAGCAGTTCTTC

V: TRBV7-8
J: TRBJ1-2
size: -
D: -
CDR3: CASSLMQGDYGYTF
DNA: TGTGCCAGCAGCTTAATGCAGGGCGACTATGGCTACACCTTC

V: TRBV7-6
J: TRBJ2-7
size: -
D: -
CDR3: CASSRRDSSPTYEQYF
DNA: TGTGCCAGCAGCCGCCGGGACTCCTCGCCAACCTACGAGCAGTACTTC

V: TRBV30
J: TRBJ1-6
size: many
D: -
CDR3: CACSTARALGSPLHF
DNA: TGTGCCTGCTCCACCGCCAGGGCATTGGGATCACCCCTCCACTTT

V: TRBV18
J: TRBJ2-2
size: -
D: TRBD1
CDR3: CASSPTGLTGELFF
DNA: TGTGCCAGCTCACCGACAGGGCTCACCGGGGAGCTGTTTTTT

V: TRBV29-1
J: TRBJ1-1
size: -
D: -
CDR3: CSVLVTPFMNTEAFF
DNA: TGCAGCGTTCTTGTCACACCTTTTATGAACACTGAAGCTTTCTTT

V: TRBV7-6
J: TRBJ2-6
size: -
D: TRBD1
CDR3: CASSRPRTGGFGANVLTF
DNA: TGTGCCAGCAGCCGACCTCGGACAGGGGGCTTTGGGGCCAACGTCCTGACTTTC

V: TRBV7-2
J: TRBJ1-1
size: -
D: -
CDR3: CASSPDRDNPEAFF
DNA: TGTGCCAGCAGCCCAGACCGGGACAATCCTGAAGCTTTCTTT

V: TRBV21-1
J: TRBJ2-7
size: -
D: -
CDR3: CASSKAERGEQYF
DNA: TGTGCCAGCAGCAAAGCGGAAAGAGGAGAGCAGTACTTC

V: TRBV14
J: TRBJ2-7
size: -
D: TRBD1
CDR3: CASSQPQSKGQVAYEQYF
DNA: TGTGCCAGCAGCCAACCTCAAAGTAAGGGACAGGTAGCCTACGAGCAGTACTTC

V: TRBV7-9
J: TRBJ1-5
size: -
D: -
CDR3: CASSLGGGNQPQHF
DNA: TGTGCCAGCAGCTTAGGGGGGGGCAATCAGCCCCAGCATTTT

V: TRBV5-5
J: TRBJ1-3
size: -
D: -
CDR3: CASSFDTGWNTIYF
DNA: TGTGCCAGCAGCTTTGATACAGGGTGGAACACCATATATTTT

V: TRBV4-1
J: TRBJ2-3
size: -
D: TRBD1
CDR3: CASSQQQGWSDTQYF
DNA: TGCGCCAGCAGCCAACAACAGGGGTGGTCGGATACGCAGTATTTT

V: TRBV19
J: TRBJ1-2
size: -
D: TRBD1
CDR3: CASNRDRADGYTF
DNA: TGTGCCAGTAACCGGGACAGGGCGGATGGCTACACCTTC

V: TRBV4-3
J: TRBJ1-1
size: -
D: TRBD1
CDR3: CASSHSDRGPFNTEAFF
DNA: TGCGCCAGCAGCCACAGTGACAGGGGGCCCTTCAACACTGAAGCTTTCTTT

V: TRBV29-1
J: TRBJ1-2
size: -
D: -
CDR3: CSVGGAANYGYTF
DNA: TGCAGCGTGGGGGGTGCAGCTAACTATGGCTACACCTTC

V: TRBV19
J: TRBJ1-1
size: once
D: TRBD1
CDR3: CASSVRTGAMNTEAFF
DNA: TGTGCCAGTAGTGTTCGGACAGGGGCTATGAACACTGAAGCTTTCTTT

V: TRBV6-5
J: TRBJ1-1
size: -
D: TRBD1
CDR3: CASKRQGARNTEAFF
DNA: TGTGCCAGCAAACGACAGGGGGCCAGGAACACTGAAGCTTTCTTT

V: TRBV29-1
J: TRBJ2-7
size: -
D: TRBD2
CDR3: CSVEGSGGSYEQYF
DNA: TGCAGCGTTGAAGGCAGCGGGGGCTCCTACGAGCAGTACTTC

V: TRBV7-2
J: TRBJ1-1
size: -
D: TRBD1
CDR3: CASSGGTGGRLNTEAFF
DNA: TGTGCCAGCAGCGGGGGCACAGGGGGTAGGTTGAACACTGAAGCTTTCTTT

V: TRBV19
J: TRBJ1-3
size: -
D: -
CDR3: CASSTPGILGNTIYF
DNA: TGTGCCAGTAGTACCCCGGGGATACTTGGAAACACCATATATTTT

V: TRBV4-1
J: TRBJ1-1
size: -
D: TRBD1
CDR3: CASSQDLGTGGTEAFF
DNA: TGCGCCAGCAGCCAAGATCTAGGGACAGGGGGCACTGAAGCTTTCTTT

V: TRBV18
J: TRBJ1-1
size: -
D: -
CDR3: CASSPGGMGTPEAFF
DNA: TGTGCCAGCTCACCCGGGGGGATGGGGACCCCTGAAGCTTTCTTT

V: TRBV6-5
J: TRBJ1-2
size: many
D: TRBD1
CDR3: CASSYLRTGGSYGYTF
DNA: TGTGCCAGCAGTTACCTGCGGACAGGGGGGAGCTATGGCTACACCTTC

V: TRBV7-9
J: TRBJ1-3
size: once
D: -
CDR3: CASSLDSSGNTIYF
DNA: TGTGCCAGCAGCTTGGACAGCTCTGGAAACACCATATATTTT

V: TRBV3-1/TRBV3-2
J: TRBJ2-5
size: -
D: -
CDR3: CASSQDQRGGRETQYF
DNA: TGTGCCAGCAGCCAAGATCAGAGGGGGGGCCGGGAGACCCAGTACTTC